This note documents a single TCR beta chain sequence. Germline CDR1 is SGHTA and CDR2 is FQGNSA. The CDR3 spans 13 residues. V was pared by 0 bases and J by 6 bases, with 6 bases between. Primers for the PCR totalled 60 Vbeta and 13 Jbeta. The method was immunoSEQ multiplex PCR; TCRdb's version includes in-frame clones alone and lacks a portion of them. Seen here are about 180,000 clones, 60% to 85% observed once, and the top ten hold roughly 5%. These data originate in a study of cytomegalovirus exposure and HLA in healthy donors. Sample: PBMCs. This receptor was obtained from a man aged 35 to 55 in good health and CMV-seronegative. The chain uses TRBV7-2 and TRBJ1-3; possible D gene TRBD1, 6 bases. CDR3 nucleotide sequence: TGTGCCAGCAGCTTAGCGGGGGCAAACACCATATATTTT. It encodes CASSLAGANTIYF. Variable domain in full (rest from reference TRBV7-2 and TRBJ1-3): GAGVSQSPSNKVTEKGKDVELRCDPISGHTALYWYRQSLGQGLEFLIYFQGNSAPDKSGLPSDRFSAERTGGSVSTLTIQRTQQEDSAVYLCASSLAGANTIYFGEGSWLTVV.